A single sample gave rise to the 2 T cell receptor beta chains below, sequenced in a study of early T cells in non-severe SARS-CoV-2 infection. TCRdb independently ran MiXCR on the 5' RACE reads; one entry per CDR3 protein. There are approximately 84,000 distinct CDR3 sequences in the sample; about 15% occur only once, and 5.5% to 7% lies in the top ten. Sample: whole blood. The receptors stem from an adult who was a healthcare worker with PCR-confirmed SARS-CoV-2 infection or an uninfected control (not recorded which).

The chain employs TRBV24-1 and TRBJ2-7; 11 nucleotides agree with TRBD1. Germline CDR1 KGHDR, CDR2 SFDVKD. This CDR3 spans 16 amino acids. V was clipped by 0 bases and J by 5 bases; unmatched bases: 5. This CDR3 is CATSDLEWGQGDEQYF. The DNA of the CDR3 is TGTGCCACCAGTGATTTGGAGTGGGGACAGGGGGACGAGCAGTACTTC.

The sample holds many counts of this clonotype. V usage is TRBV20-1 and J usage is TRBJ1-1; D unresolved. CDR1 and CDR2 from the germline V gene are DFQATT and SNEGSKA (reference sequence). V was shortened by 6 bases and J by 1 base, with 15 bases between the two germline ends. The CDR3 has 14 amino acids. The CDR3 region has the DNA TGCAGTGCCACGTACCCCAGTAGGAACACTGAAGCTTTCTTT. Translating it yields CSATYPSRNTEAFF.